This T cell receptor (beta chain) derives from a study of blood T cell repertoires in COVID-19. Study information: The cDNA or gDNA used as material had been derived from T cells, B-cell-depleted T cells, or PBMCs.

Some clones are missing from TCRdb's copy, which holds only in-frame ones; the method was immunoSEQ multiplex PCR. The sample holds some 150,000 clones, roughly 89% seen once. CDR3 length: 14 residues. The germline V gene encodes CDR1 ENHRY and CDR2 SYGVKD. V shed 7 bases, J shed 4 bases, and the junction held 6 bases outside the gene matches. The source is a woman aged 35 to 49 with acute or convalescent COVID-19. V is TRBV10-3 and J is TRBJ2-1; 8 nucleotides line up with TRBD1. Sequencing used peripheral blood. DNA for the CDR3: TGTGCCATCACCCTCGACAGGGGATACAATGAGCAGTTCTTC. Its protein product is CAITLDRGYNEQFF.